A selection of T cell receptor beta chains follows, all from one sample in a study of T cells after yellow fever vaccination. TCRdb used MiXCR to reprocess the 5' RACE reads, holding one entry per CDR3 protein. The sample yields a few hundred thousand distinct CDR3 sequences, 5.2% seen once. The sample in question was CD4+ T cells sorted from PBMCs, obtained on the day of the yellow fever booster vaccination. These receptors came from a man between 18 and 35 years old who received the YFV17D yellow fever vaccine. The CDR3 runs from the conserved cysteine through the conserved F or W. Clone size appears in some rows only: once, few, many, or a class for an expanded clone.

many	TRBV7-2	TRBJ1-2	CASTPQGFYGYTF
many	TRBV6-6	TRBJ2-7	CASSTVLGFRQYF
few	TRBV7-2	TRBJ2-5	CASSTPWTSGGQETQYF
.	TRBV5-1	TRBJ2-7	CASSSGLAGGPYEQYF
.	TRBV5-1	TRBJ2-6	CASSLSGQGALGANVLTF
.	TRBV15	TRBJ1-4	CATSRKPGTGNEKLFF
few	TRBV6-5	TRBJ1-3	CASSWDAGNTIYF
few	TRBV10-2	TRBJ1-2	CASLGGTGGDGYTF
many	TRBV12-3/TRBV12-4	TRBJ1-3	CASSPLGAGNTIYF
few	TRBV12-5	TRBJ1-5	CASGLYGQPQHF
.	TRBV4-3	TRBJ2-3	CASRLHPSGGADTQNF
many	TRBV12-3/TRBV12-4	TRBJ2-5	CASSSTSGGQETQYF
.	TRBV5-1	TRBJ1-3	CASSSGTGPSGNTIYF
.	TRBV10-3	TRBJ1-5	CAISEIPNQPQHF
few	TRBV12-3/TRBV12-4	TRBJ1-1	CASTPGGGEAFF
.	TRBV7-8	TRBJ1-4	CASSFFRGAGDEKLFF
many	TRBV20-1	TRBJ2-3	CSARQGAGADTQYF
.	TRBV7-3	TRBJ2-2	CASSLNGGPGELFF
many	TRBV10-3	TRBJ2-1	CAISEQAGGSNEQFF
.	TRBV9	TRBJ1-1	CASSGGVFPSEAFF
.	TRBV20-1	TRBJ1-1	CSAPAGGGNTEAFF
few	TRBV6-5	TRBJ2-5	CASSYSMGVGKTQYF
few	TRBV6-6	TRBJ2-3	CASSYSMGQGAYF
few	TRBV7-9	TRBJ1-5	CASSAQGTRQPQHF
few	TRBV10-3	TRBJ1-2	CAIRDRDRGRYTF
.	TRBV7-2	TRBJ2-3	CASSSLGDTQYF
.	TRBV4-3	TRBJ1-4	CASSPGAFGGTTNEKLFF
.	TRBV30	TRBJ2-3	CAWGLAGASTDTQYF
many	TRBV3-1	TRBJ2-5	CASSKPFETQYF
many	TRBV7-2	TRBJ2-5	CASSRQGAGETQYF
many	TRBV9	TRBJ2-5	CASSGDRGSPPETQYF
many	TRBV29-1	TRBJ2-5	CSVQGRRHMETQYF
.	TRBV6-5	TRBJ1-2	CASSYSKATYYGYTF
many	TRBV10-3	TRBJ1-5	CAISDPRDNQPQHF
.	TRBV12-3/TRBV12-4	TRBJ2-2	CASSPRTSGGYTGELFF
many	TRBV12-3/TRBV12-4	TRBJ1-5	CASSLAEPNQPQHF
few	TRBV5-1	TRBJ1-4	CASSLVADEKLFF
many	TRBV7-9	TRBJ2-7	CASSYPVDPYQQYF
.	TRBV7-6	TRBJ2-2	CASSLIPSGGDGTGDLFF
many	TRBV9	TRBJ2-4	CASGPFLAKNIQYF
.	TRBV7-2	TRBJ2-7	CASSLLGGGSSYEQYF
.	TRBV12-3/TRBV12-4	TRBJ1-5	CASSLGTGNNQPQHF
.	TRBV19	TRBJ2-5	CASSIGARGETQYF
.	TRBV11-2	TRBJ2-3	CASSLGVRGPTDTQYF
few	TRBV20-1	TRBJ1-2	CSAREPGGHYGYTF
.	TRBV12-3/TRBV12-4	TRBJ1-2	CASSIRLGTGGDGYTF
many	TRBV25-1	TRBJ2-5	CASSDQQGTETQYF
.	TRBV20-1	TRBJ2-3	CSALSDRDRTDTQYF
many	TRBV5-1	TRBJ2-1	CASSLQRGGDYNEQFF
many	TRBV20-1	TRBJ1-6	CSARTGLSYNSPLHF
many	TRBV5-1	TRBJ1-1	CASSMTVNTEAFF
many	TRBV20-1	TRBJ2-2	CSATIGTSDTGELFF
few	TRBV5-1	TRBJ2-4	CASSRDRGRRGKNIQYF
.	TRBV15	TRBJ1-5	CATSREGRDGNQPQHF